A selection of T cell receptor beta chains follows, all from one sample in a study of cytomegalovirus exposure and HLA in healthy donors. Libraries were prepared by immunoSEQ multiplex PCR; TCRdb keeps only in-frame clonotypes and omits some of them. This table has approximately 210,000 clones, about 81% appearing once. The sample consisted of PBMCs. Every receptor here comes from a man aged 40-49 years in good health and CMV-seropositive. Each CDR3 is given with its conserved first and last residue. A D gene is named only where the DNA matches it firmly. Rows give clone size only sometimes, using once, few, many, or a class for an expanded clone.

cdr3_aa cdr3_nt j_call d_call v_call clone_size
CASSFLGAGGNTGELFF TGTGCCAGCAGCTTCCTAGGCGCGGGAGGTAACACCGGGGAGCTGTTTTTT TRBJ2-2 TRBD2 TRBV7-8 NA
CASSRRGGLPGEQYF TGTGCCAGCAGTCGAAGAGGCGGACTTCCGGGCGAGCAGTACTTC TRBJ2-7 NA TRBV14 NA
CASSEGGQPDNEQFF TGCGCCAGCAGTGAGGGGGGACAGCCAGACAATGAGCAGTTCTTC TRBJ2-1 TRBD1 TRBV10-1 NA
CASRLAGDTQYF TGTGCCAGTAGACTAGCAGGTGATACGCAGTATTTT TRBJ2-3 NA TRBV19 few
CASSSTGRAFF TGTGCCAGCAGCTCGACAGGGCGAGCTTTCTTT TRBJ1-1 TRBD1 TRBV7-9 NA
CASRGLAGSSYNEQFF TGTGCCAGCAGGGGACTAGCGGGGAGCTCCTACAATGAGCAGTTCTTC TRBJ2-1 TRBD2 TRBV6-6 NA
CASSESVGTPAGETQYF TGTGCCAGCAGTGAATCCGTTGGGACACCGGCGGGAGAGACCCAGTACTTC TRBJ2-5 NA TRBV25-1 NA
CASKSEQGASVYGYTF TGCGCCAGCAAATCAGAACAGGGGGCGTCCGTATATGGCTACACCTTC TRBJ1-2 TRBD1 TRBV10-1 NA
CASSITSGPYNEQFF TGTGCCAGTAGTATTACTAGCGGCCCCTACAATGAGCAGTTCTTC TRBJ2-1 TRBD2 TRBV19 few
CASSLWGRAIGYTF TGTGCCAGCAGCTTATGGGGCCGAGCTATCGGCTACACCTTC TRBJ1-2 NA TRBV7-9 few